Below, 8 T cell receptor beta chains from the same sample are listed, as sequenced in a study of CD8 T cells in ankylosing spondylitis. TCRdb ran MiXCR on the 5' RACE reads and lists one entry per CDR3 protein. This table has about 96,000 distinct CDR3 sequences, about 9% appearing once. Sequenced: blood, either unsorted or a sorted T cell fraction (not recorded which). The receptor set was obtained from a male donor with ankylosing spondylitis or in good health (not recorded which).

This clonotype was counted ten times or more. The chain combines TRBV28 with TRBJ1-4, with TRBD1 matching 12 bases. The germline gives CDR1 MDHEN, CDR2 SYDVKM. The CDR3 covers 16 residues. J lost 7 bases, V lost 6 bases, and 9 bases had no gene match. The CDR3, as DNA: TGTGCCAGCAGCCCGGGACAGGGGGCGCTTCTTGAAAAACTGTTTTTT. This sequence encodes CASSPGQGALLEKLFF.

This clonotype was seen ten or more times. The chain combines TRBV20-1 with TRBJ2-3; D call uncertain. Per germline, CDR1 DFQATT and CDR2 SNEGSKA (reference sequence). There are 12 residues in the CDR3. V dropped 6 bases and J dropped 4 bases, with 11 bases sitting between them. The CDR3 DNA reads TGCAGTGCCAACAATAGGGCAGATACGCAGTATTTT. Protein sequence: CSANNRADTQYF.

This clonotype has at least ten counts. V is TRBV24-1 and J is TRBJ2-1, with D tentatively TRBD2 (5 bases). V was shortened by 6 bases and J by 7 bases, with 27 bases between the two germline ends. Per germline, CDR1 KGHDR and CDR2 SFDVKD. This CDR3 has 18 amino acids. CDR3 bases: TGTGCCACCAGTCCTAGGTCGTATGAGGGCTGGGGATCGAATGAGCAGTTCTTC. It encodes CATSPRSYEGWGSNEQFF.

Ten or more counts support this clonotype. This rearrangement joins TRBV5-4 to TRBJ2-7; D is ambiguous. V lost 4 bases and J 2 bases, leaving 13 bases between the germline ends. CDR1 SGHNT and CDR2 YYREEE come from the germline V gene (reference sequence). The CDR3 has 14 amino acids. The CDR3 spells CASSVSGLTYEQYF. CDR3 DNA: TGTGCCAGCAGCGTATCCGGGCTAACCTACGAGCAGTACTTC.

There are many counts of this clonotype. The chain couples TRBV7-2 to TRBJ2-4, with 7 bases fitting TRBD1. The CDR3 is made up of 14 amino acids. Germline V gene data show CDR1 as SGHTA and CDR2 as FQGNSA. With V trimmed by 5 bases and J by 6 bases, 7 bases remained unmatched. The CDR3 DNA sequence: TGTGCCAGCAGCCAACAGGGGCCGGGAAACATTCAGTACTTC. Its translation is CASSQQGPGNIQYF.

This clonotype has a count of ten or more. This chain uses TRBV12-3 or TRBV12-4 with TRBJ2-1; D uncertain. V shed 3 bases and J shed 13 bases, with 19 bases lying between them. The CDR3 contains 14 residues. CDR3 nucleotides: TGTGCCAGCAGTTTTGTGGGCAGTAACCCCGGTCAGTTCTTC. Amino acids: CASSFVGSNPGQFF.

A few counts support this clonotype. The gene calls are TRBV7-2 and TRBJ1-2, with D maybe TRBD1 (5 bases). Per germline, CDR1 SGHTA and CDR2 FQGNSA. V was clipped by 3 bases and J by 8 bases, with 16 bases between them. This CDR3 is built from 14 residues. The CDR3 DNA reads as TGTGCCAGCAGCTTGGGACCGGAGAGGGTCGGCTACACCTTC. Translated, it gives CASSLGPERVGYTF.

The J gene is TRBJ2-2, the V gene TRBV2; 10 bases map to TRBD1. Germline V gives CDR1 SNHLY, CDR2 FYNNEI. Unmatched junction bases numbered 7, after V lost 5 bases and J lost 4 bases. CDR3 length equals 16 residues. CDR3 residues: CASSRGTGVATGELFF. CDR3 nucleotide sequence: TGTGCCAGCAGTCGAGGGACAGGGGTGGCCACCGGGGAGCTGTTTTTT.